This T cell receptor beta chain was sequenced in a study of T cell responses to AZD1222 COVID-19 vaccine. The data were produced by immunoSEQ multiplex PCR, yet TCRdb's version contains in-frame clones alone and is incomplete. Of about 200,000 clones in the sample, about 93% are singletons; the top ten hold approximately 1%. Details on this clone: The antigen is unknown.

Findings and caveats of the study: Targeting of unmutated variant regions was reportedly seen in nearly half of spike-specific TCRs. It should be noted that donors were predominantly white British and more often female, and clonal diversity was possibly underestimated. Dominant CD4 TCR responses targeted spike regions 160-218 and 743-854.

Trimming removed 0 bases from V and 3 bases from J, with 4 bases in between. Germline assignment: CDR1 SGHRS and CDR2 YFSETQ. The CDR3 sequence is 13 residues long. This chain connects TRBV5-1 to TRBJ1-5; D remains ambiguous. The specimen comprised peripheral blood, sampled 28 days after the second AZD1222 dose. The source of this sequence is an adult who received the AZD1222 COVID-19 vaccine. In DNA, the CDR3 is TGCGCCAGCAGCTTGGAGCACAATCAGCCCCAGCATTTT. Its protein is CASSLEHNQPQHF.